One and the same sample provided the 28 T cell receptor beta chains below, sequenced in a study of T-cell reconstitution after alpha-beta-depleted transplantation in children. Unique molecular identifiers were incorporated during preparation of the TCRbeta library. Using its own MiXCR run on the PCR reads, TCRdb lists one record per CDR3 protein. The data contain approximately 520,000 distinct CDR3 sequences, about 30% of them singletons. Sequenced material: PBMCs from the stem cell graft donor, taken from the stem cell graft. Receptor source: a human donor who donated a stem cell graft to a child with aplastic anemia.

This clonotype turned up a few times. This chain joins TRBV6-1 and TRBJ1-1; D remains ambiguous. The V gene's germline CDR1 is MNHNS and CDR2 SASEGT. The ends were cut back, 6 bases at V and 6 bases at J, with 14 bases in the middle. The CDR3 sequence is 13 residues long. CDR3 coding DNA: TGTGCCAGCAGCCAGGAGGGTAGGCCTGAAGCTTTCTTT. Protein product: CASSQEGRPEAFF.

This clonotype was counted a few times. The chain couples TRBV6-5 to TRBJ2-1; 14 nucleotides match TRBD2. This CDR3 spans 18 amino acids. The V gene end was trimmed by 4 bases and the J gene end by 8 bases; junction bases not matched to a gene: 13. The germline CDR1 and CDR2 sequences are MNHEY and SVGAGI. CDR3 nucleotides: TGTGCCAGCAGTTGGACGGCCCCCGGGACTAGCGGGAGCGATGAGCAGTTCTTC. It codes for CASSWTAPGTSGSDEQFF.

The chain is built from TRBV6-1 and TRBJ2-7; D may be TRBD1 (7 bases). This CDR3 has 15 amino acids. Germline-derived CDR1 and CDR2 are MNHNS and SASEGT. Trimming left V 2 bases short and J 6 bases short, with 17 bases between. CDR3 sequence reads: CASSERGQGGGEQYV. Written as DNA, the CDR3 is TGTGCCAGCAGTGAACGGGGGCAGGGGGGAGGCGAGCAGTACGTC.

This rearrangement joins TRBV29-1 to TRBJ1-5; tentatively, D is TRBD1 (6 bases). The V gene lost 4 bases and the J gene lost 2 bases, with 12 bases spanning the gap. The CDR3 is 14 residues long. Germline V gives CDR1 SQVTM, CDR2 ANQGSEA. Here the CDR3 DNA reads TGCAGCGTTGCCGGGCCAGGGGGCAATCAGCCCCAGCATTTT. This sequence encodes CSVAGPGGNQPQHF.

There are a few counts of this clonotype. The V call is TRBV24-1, the J call TRBJ1-1; TRBD1 matches at 7 bases. Per the germline V gene, CDR1 is KGHDR and CDR2 is SFDVKD. The CDR3 has 13 amino acids. V shed 9 bases, J shed 6 bases, and the junction held 9 bases outside the gene matches. The chain's CDR3 is CATRGQGGPEAFF. DNA for the CDR3: TGTGCCACCCGGGGCCAGGGGGGCCCTGAAGCTTTCTTT.

The chain uses TRBV9 and TRBJ1-5, with 9 bases lining up with TRBD1. Germline-derived CDR1 and CDR2 are SGDLS and YYNGEE. The trim removed 4 bases at V and 3 bases at J, leaving 5 bases unmatched. The CDR3 totals 15 residues. The CDR3 spells CASSPGQGNNQPQHF. CDR3 bases: TGTGCCAGCAGCCCTGGACAGGGGAACAATCAGCCCCAGCATTTT.

The gene calls are TRBV7-9 and TRBJ2-7; D uncertain. The CDR3 contains 11 residues. Germline lookup yields CDR1 SEHNR and CDR2 FQNEAQ (reference sequence). V lost 5 bases and J lost 5, with 7 bases in between. The CDR3: CASSAENEQYF. CDR3 coding DNA: TGTGCCAGCAGCGCGGAGAACGAGCAGTACTTC.

J is TRBJ1-1 and V is TRBV10-3; 7 bases fit TRBD1. Germline CDR1 reads ENHRY; CDR2 reads SYGVKD. The CDR3 runs to 16 residues. Trimming cost V 3 bases and J 6 bases; bases outside gene matches: 13. The CDR3 region has the DNA TGTGCCATCAGTGACCACTACGGAGGGGGCTTGGCTGAAGCTTTCTTT. Translated: CAISDHYGGGLAEAFF.

The CDR3 loop is CASSLSGPQHF. CDR3 nucleotides: TGTGCCAGCAGTTTATCGGGGCCCCAGCATTTT. This chain joins TRBV12-3 or TRBV12-4 and TRBJ1-5; D is unresolved. Between the trimmed V and J ends, which lost 2 bases and 9 bases, there was a span of 5 bases. This CDR3 comprises 11 residues.

This clonotype has a handful of counts. The chain uses TRBV9 and TRBJ2-2; no reliable D call. The germline gives CDR1 SGDLS, CDR2 YYNGEE. V lost 0 bases and J lost 7, with 7 bases in between. The length of the CDR3 is 13 residues. This CDR3 reads CASSVVSNGELFF. The CDR3 DNA is TGTGCCAGCAGCGTAGTATCAAACGGGGAGCTGTTTTTT. Complete variable domain (other parts from reference TRBV9 and TRBJ2-2): DSGVTQTPKHLITATGQRVTLRCSPRSGDLSVYWYQQSLDQGLQFLIQYYNGEERAKGNILERFSAQQFPDLHSELNLSSLELGDSALYFCASSVVSNGELFFGEGSRLTVL.

This clonotype showed up just a few times. V and J are TRBV18 and TRBJ2-7; the D gene is possibly TRBD1 (5 bases). This CDR3 comprises 15 residues. V shed 3 bases and J shed 2 bases, with 14 bases lying between them. Germline lookup yields CDR1 KGHSH and CDR2 LQKENI. For the CDR3, the DNA is TGTGCCAGCTCACCGGGGCCAGGGTCAACCTACGAGCAGTACTTC. It encodes CASSPGPGSTYEQYF.

The chain couples TRBV9 to TRBJ1-4; TRBD1 aligns across 10 bases. The CDR3 totals 15 residues. The trim removed 4 bases at V and 7 bases at J, leaving 7 bases unmatched. Germline CDR1 SGDLS, CDR2 YYNGEE. CDR3 amino acids: CASSWGQGSGEKLFF. CDR3 nucleotides: TGTGCCAGCAGCTGGGGACAGGGGTCGGGTGAAAAACTGTTTTTT.

The chain uses TRBV20-1 and TRBJ1-4, with D maybe TRBD1 (6 bases). CDR3 size: 14 residues. Trimming removed 6 bases from V and 7 bases from J, with 18 bases in between. Germline V CDR1 and CDR2: DFQATT, SNEGSKA (reference sequence). The CDR3 is CSASSGAPVEKLFF. DNA for the CDR3: TGCAGTGCAAGTTCAGGGGCGCCGGTTGAAAAACTGTTTTTT.

This clonotype showed up just a few times. The chain is built from TRBV27 and TRBJ2-4; 7 bases are shared with TRBD2. The CDR3 is 13 amino acids. Germline assignment: CDR1 MNHEY and CDR2 SMNVEV (reference sequence). The V and J ends lost 2 bases and 5 bases, in that order; junction bases with no gene match: 0. The CDR3 sequence is CASSLAGENIQYF. CDR3 DNA sequence: TGTGCCAGCAGTTTAGCGGGAGAAAACATTCAGTACTTC.

The CDR3 DNA reads as TGTGCCAGCAGCCGGGACTACAGCTATGGCTACACCTTC. It codes for CASSRDYSYGYTF. The V gene is TRBV7-8, the J gene TRBJ1-2; D might be TRBD1 (5 bases). The V gene's germline CDR1 is SGHVS and CDR2 FQNEAQ. There are 13 residues in the CDR3. Deletions cut 5 bases from V and 4 bases from J, with 11 bases between.

The chain joins TRBV19 to TRBJ2-1; 7 bases are shared with TRBD1. CDR1 LNHDA and CDR2 SQIVND come from the germline V gene (reference sequence). CDR3 length equals 14 residues. J lost 12 bases, V lost 3 bases, and 11 bases had no gene match. The CDR3 DNA reads TGTGCCAGTAGTATTGGGACAGCCGTCGGTCCGCAGTTCTTC. As protein: CASSIGTAVGPQFF.

The J gene is TRBJ2-1, the V gene TRBV5-1; tentatively, D is TRBD2 (6 bases). The germline V gene has CDR1 SGHRS and CDR2 YFSETQ. This CDR3 has 12 amino acids. Trimming pared 1 base from V and 9 bases from J, leaving 8 bases between. The CDR3 nucleotides are TGCGCCAGCAGCTTGAGGAGGGCTGAGCAGTTCTTC. It specifies CASSLRRAEQFF.

The chain couples TRBV20-1 to TRBJ2-7; TRBD2 is a possible D gene (5 bases). CDR3 size: 14 residues. CDR1 is DFQATT and CDR2 is SNEGSKA in the germline V gene (reference sequence). Between the trimmed V and J ends, which lost 4 bases and 0 bases, there was a span of 13 bases. CDR3 nucleotides: TGCAGTGCTAAGGGAGCGAGGCTCTCCTACGAGCAGTACTTC. Its translation is CSAKGARLSYEQYF.

Only a few counts were recorded for this clonotype. V gene TRBV30 combines with J gene TRBJ2-6; perhaps TRBD1 as D (6 bases). Germline lookup yields CDR1 GTSNPN and CDR2 SVGIG (reference sequence). This CDR3 comprises 14 residues. V was shortened by 4 bases and J by 2 bases, with 9 bases between the two germline ends. CDR3 region: CAWNSGAGANVLTF. The CDR3 DNA sequence: TGTGCCTGGAATTCAGGGGCTGGGGCCAACGTCCTGACTTTC.

This clonotype was seen a handful of times. This sequence joins TRBV29-1 and TRBJ2-1; D is possibly TRBD1 or TRBD2 (5 bases each). Deletions cut 6 bases from V and 6 bases from J, with 12 bases between. This CDR3 contains 12 residues. The V gene's germline CDR1 is SQVTM and CDR2 ANQGSEA. CDR3 nucleotide sequence: TGCAGCGTGGGGACGGAGAGCAATGAGCAGTTCTTC. Protein: CSVGTESNEQFF.

This clonotype was recorded a few times. This chain joins TRBV12-3 or TRBV12-4 and TRBJ1-6, with 9 bases matching TRBD1. The CDR3 totals 15 residues. V gave up 6 bases and J gave up 9 bases; unmatched junction bases: 9. The CDR3 is CASRVGTGQASPLHF. CDR3 in DNA: TGTGCCAGCAGGGTTGGGACAGGGCAGGCTTCACCCCTCCACTTT.

This chain uses TRBV7-3 with TRBJ2-2; unclear D gene. The CDR3 loop spans 16 amino acids. Germline loops: CDR1 SGHTA, CDR2 FQGTGA. V lost 5 bases and J 5 bases, leaving 18 bases between the germline ends. CDR3 in amino acids: CASSPGVGVSTGELFF. The CDR3 DNA reads as TGTGCCAGCAGCCCTGGCGTCGGTGTGTCGACCGGGGAGCTGTTTTTT.

The V gene is TRBV6-1, the J gene TRBJ2-7; D remains unclear. V was pared by 10 bases and J by 4 bases, with 14 bases between. Germline CDR1 is MNHNS and CDR2 is SASEGT. The CDR3 has 12 residues. The CDR3 loop reads CATIGWIYEQYV. CDR3 DNA sequence: TGTGCCACCATCGGATGGATTTACGAGCAGTACGTC.

The V and J genes are TRBV7-2 and TRBJ2-2; weak D call: TRBD2 (5 bases). Trimming removed 10 bases at V and 0 bases at J, with 9 bases between. Germline V lookup: CDR1 SGHTA, CDR2 FQGNSA. The CDR3 contains 13 residues. This CDR3 reads CATRGTNTGELFF. The CDR3 coding sequence is TGTGCCACTCGAGGGACGAACACCGGGGAGCTGTTTTTT.

This clonotype was counted between two and nine times. The chain carries TRBV21-1 and TRBJ2-7. TRBV21-1 is shown as a pseudogene. The CDR3 length is 16 residues. The CDR3, as DNA: TGTGCCAGCAGCAAAGAAGGACGCCTACCCTCCTACGAGCAGTACGTC. It encodes CASSKEGRLPSYEQYV.

The chain combines TRBV12-3 or TRBV12-4 with TRBJ1-2; D ambiguous. V shed 3 bases and J shed 4 bases, with 18 bases lying between them. The CDR3 consists of 16 residues. The CDR3 nucleotides read TGTGCCAGCAGTTTCGCAGTGAACAGTTTGTCCTATGGCTACACCTTC. The encoded protein is CASSFAVNSLSYGYTF.

The rearrangement links TRBV12-3 or TRBV12-4 to TRBJ2-5; perhaps D is TRBD1 or TRBD2 (6 bases each). The ends were cut back, 1 base at V and 4 bases at J, with 22 bases in the middle. This CDR3 is built from 18 residues. The CDR3: CASSLGGFRQGRRETQYF. As DNA, the CDR3 is TGTGCCAGCAGTTTAGGTGGTTTTAGGCAGGGGAGGCGAGAGACCCAGTACTTC.

The chain has TRBV29-1 and TRBJ2-5; TRBD2 aligns across 11 bases. Looked up from germline, CDR1 is SQVTM and CDR2 is ANQGSEA. The CDR3 has 16 amino acids. V dropped 7 bases and J dropped 4; count of bases not matched to a gene: 14. This CDR3 is CSEVGTSGAGGETQYF. The DNA for the CDR3 is TGCAGCGAGGTCGGGACTAGCGGCGCCGGTGGAGAGACCCAGTACTTC. Using reference TRBV29-1 and TRBJ2-5 for the parts outside the CDR3, the full variable domain is SAVISQKPSRDICQRGTSLTIQCQVDSQVTMMFWYRQQPGQSLTLIATANQGSEATYESGFVIDKFPISRPNLTFSTLTVSNMSPEDSSIYLCSEVGTSGAGGETQYFGPGTRLLVL.